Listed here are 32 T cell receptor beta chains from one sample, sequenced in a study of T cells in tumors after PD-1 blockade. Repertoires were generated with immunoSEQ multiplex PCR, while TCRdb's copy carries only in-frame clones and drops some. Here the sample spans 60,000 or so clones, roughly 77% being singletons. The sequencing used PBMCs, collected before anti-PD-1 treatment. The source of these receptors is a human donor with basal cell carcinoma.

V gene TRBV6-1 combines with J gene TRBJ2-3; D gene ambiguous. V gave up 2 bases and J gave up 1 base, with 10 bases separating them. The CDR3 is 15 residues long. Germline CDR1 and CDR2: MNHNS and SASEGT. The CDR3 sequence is CASSESWARTDTQYF. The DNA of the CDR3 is TGTGCCAGCAGTGAAAGTTGGGCCCGCACAGATACGCAGTATTTT.

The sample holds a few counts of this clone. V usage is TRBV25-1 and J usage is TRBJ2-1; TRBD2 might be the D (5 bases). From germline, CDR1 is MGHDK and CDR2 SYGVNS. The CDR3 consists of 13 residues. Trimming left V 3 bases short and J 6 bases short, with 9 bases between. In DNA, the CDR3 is TGTGCCAGCAGTGATATCGAGGGCAATGAGCAGTTCTTC. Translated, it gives CASSDIEGNEQFF.

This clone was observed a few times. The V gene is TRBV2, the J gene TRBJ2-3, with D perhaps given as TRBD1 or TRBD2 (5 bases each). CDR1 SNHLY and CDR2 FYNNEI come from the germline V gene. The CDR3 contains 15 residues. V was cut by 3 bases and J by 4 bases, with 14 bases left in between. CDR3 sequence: CASSDRQGEADTQYF. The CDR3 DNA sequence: TGTGCCAGCAGTGATCGGCAGGGAGAAGCAGATACGCAGTATTTT.

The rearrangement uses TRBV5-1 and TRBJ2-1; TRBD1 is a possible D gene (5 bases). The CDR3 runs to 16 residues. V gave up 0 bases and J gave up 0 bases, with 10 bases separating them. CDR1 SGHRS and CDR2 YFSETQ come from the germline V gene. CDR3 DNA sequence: TGCGCCAGCAGCTTGGATGGGGCGGCCTCCTACAATGAGCAGTTCTTC. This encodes CASSLDGAASYNEQFF.

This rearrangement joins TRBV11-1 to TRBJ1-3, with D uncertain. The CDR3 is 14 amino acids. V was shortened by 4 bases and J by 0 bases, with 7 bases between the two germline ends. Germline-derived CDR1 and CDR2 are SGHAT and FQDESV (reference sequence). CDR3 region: CASSSRDSGNTIYF. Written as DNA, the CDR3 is TGTGCCAGCAGCTCGCGGGACTCTGGAAACACCATATATTTT.

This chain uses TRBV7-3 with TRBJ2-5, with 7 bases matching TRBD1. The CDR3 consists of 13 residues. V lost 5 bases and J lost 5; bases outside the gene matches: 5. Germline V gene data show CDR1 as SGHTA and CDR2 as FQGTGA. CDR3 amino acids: CASSLGGFETQYF. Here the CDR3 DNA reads TGTGCCAGCAGCCTAGGGGGCTTTGAGACCCAGTACTTC. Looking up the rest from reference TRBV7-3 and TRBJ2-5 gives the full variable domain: GAGVSQTPSNKVTEKGKYVELRCDPISGHTALYWYRQSLGQGPEFLIYFQGTGAADDSGLPNDRFFAVRPEGSVSTLKIQRTERGDSAVYLCASSLGGFETQYFGPGTRLLVL.

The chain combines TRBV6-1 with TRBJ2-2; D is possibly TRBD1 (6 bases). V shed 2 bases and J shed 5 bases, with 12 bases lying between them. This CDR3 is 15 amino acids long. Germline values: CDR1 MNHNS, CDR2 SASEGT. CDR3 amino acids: CASSESYRATGELFF. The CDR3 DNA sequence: TGTGCCAGCAGTGAATCATACAGGGCGACCGGGGAGCTGTTTTTT.

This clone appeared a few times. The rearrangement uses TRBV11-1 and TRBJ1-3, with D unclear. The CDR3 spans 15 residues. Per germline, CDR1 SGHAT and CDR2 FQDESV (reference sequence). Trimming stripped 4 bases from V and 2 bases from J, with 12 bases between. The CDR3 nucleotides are TGTGCCAGCAGCTCGAGAGTGGGGACTGGAAACACCATATATTTT. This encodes CASSSRVGTGNTIYF.

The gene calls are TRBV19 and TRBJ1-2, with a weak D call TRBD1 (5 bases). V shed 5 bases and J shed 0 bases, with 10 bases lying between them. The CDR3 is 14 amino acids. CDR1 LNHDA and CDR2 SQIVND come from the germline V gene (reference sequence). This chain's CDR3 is CASSSGATNYGYTF. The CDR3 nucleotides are TGTGCCAGTAGTTCCGGGGCGACTAACTATGGCTACACCTTC.

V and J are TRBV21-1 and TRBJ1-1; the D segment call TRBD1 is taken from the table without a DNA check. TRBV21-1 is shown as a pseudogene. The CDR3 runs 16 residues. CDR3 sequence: CASSKYSRDMNTEAFF. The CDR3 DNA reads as TGTGCCAGCAGCAAGTACTCCAGGGACATGAACACTGAAGCTTTCTTT.

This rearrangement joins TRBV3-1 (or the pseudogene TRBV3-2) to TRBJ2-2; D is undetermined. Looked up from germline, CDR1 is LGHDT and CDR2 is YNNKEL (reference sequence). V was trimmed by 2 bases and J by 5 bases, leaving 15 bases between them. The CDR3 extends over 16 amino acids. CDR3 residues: CASSQRTAFFTGELFF. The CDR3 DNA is TGTGCCAGCAGCCAACGCACGGCGTTCTTTACCGGGGAGCTGTTTTTT.

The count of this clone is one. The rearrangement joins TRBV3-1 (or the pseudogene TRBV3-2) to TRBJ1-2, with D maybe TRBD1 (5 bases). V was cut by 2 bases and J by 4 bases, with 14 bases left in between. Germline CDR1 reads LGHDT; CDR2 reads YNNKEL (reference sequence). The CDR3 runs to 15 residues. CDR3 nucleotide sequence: TGTGCCAGCAGCCAATCCGGGGCCAGCCCCTATGGCTACACCTTC. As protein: CASSQSGASPYGYTF.

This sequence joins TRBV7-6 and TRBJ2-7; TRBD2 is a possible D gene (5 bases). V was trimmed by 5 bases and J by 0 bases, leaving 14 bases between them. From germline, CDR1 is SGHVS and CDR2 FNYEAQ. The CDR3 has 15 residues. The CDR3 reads CASSPIPGNSYEQYF. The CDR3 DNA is TGTGCCAGCAGCCCAATCCCCGGGAACTCCTACGAGCAGTACTTC.

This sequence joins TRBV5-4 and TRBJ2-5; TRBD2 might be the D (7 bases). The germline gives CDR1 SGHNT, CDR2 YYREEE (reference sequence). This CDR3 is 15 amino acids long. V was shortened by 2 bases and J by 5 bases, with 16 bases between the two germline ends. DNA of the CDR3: TGTGCCAGCAGCTTAGATCGGGGGGCTAGCGAGACCCAGTACTTC. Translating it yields CASSLDRGASETQYF.

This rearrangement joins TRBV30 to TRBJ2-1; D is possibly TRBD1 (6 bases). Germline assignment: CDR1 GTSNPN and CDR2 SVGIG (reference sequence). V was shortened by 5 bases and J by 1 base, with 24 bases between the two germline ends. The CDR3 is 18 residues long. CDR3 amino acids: CAWGYGYRVSLSYNEQFF. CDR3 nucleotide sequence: TGTGCCTGGGGGTATGGTTACAGGGTAAGCTTATCCTACAATGAGCAGTTCTTC.

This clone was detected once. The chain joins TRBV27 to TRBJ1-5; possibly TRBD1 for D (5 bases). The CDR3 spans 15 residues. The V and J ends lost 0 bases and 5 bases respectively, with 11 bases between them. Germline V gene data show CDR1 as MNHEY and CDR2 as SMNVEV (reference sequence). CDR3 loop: CASSLSWGSDQPQHF. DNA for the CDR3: TGTGCCAGCAGTTTATCATGGGGGTCCGATCAGCCCCAGCATTTT.

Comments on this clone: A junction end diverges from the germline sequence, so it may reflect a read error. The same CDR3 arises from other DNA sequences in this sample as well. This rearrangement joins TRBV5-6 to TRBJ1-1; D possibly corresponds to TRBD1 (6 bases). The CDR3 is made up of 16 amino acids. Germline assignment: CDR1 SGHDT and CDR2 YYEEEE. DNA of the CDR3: TGTGCCCGCAGCTTGTTTGGGGCGGGGGCCAACACTGAAGCTTTCTTT. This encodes CARSLFGAGANTEAFF.

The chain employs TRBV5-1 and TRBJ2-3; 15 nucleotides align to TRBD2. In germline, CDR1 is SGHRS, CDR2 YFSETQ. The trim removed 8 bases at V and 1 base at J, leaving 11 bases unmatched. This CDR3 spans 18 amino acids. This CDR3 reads CASSGTSGGTGGTDTQYF. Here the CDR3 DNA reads TGCGCCAGTTCCGGGACTAGCGGGGGGACCGGAGGCACAGATACGCAGTATTTT.

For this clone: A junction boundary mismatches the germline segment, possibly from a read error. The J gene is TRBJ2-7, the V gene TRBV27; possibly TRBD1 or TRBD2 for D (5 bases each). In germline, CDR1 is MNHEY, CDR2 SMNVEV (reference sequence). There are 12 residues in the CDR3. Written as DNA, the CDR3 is TGTGCCAGCAGTTTATACCGGGGCCCGCTTTTCTTC. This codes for CASSLYRGPLFF.

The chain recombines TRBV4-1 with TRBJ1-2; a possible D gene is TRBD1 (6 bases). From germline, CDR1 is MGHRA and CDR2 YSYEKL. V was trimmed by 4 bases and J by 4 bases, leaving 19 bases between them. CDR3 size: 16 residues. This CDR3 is CASSRRQEGLGYGYTF. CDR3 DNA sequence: TGCGCCAGCAGCCGCCGACAGGAGGGGCTAGGCTATGGCTACACCTTC.

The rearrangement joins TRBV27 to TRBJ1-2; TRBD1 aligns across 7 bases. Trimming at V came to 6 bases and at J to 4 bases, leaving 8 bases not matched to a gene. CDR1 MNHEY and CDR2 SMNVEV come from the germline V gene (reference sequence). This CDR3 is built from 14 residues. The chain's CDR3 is CASSNNRDSYGYTF. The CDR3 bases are TGTGCCAGCAGCAATAACCGGGACAGCTATGGCTACACCTTC.

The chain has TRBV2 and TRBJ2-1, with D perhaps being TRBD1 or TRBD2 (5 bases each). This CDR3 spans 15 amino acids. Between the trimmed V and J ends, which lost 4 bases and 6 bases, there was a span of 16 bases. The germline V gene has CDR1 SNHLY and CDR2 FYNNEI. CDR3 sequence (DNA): TGTGCCAGCAGTGGCCTCGGGACCCCTTTCAATGAGCAGTTCTTC. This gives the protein CASSGLGTPFNEQFF.

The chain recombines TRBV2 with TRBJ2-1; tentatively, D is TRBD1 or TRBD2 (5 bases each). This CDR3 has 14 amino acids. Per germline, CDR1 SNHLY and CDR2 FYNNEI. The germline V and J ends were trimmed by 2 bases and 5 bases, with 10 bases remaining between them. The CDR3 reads CASSESGPNNEQFF. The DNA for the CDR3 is TGTGCCAGCAGTGAATCGGGGCCGAACAATGAGCAGTTCTTC.

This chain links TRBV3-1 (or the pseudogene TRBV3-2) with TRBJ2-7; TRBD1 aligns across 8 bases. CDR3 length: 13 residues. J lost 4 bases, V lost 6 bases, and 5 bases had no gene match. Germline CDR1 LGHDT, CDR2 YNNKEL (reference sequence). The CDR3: CASRFRGQYEQYF. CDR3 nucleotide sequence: TGTGCCAGCAGGTTCAGGGGGCAATACGAGCAGTACTTC.

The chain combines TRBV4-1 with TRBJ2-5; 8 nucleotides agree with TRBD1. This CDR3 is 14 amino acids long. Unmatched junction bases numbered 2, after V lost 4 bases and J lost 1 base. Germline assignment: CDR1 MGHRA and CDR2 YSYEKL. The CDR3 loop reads CASSLGTGQETQYF. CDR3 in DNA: TGCGCCAGCAGCCTAGGGACAGGCCAAGAGACCCAGTACTTC.

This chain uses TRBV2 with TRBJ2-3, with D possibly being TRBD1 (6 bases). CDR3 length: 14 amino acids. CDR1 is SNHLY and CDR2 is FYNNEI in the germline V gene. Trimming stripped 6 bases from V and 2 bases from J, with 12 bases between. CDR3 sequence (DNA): TGTGCCAGCAGGGAACAGGGACCCACAGATACGCAGTATTTT. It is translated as CASREQGPTDTQYF.

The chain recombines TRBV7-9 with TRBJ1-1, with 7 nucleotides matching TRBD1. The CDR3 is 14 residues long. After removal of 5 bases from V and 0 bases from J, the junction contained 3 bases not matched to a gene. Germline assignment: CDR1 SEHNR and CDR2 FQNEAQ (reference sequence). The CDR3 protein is CASSGDSMNTEAFF. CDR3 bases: TGTGCCAGCAGCGGGGACAGTATGAACACTGAAGCTTTCTTT.

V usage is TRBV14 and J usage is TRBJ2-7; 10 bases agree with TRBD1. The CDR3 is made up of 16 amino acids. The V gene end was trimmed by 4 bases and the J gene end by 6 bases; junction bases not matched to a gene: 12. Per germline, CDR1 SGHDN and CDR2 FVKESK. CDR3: CASSRNPGQGLSEQYF. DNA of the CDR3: TGTGCCAGCAGCCGGAACCCGGGACAGGGGCTTTCCGAGCAGTACTTC.

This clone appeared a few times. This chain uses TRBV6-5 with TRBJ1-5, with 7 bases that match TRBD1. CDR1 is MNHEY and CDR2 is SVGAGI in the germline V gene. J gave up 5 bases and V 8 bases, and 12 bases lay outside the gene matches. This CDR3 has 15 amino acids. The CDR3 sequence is CASYNDRDEDQPQHF. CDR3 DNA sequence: TGTGCCAGCTATAACGACAGGGACGAGGATCAGCCCCAGCATTTT.

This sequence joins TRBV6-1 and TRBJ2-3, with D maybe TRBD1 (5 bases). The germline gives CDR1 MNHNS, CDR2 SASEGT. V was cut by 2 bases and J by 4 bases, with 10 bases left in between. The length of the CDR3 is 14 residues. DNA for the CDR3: TGTGCCAGCAGTGAAAGGGGTTTCGCAGATACGCAGTATTTT. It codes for CASSERGFADTQYF.

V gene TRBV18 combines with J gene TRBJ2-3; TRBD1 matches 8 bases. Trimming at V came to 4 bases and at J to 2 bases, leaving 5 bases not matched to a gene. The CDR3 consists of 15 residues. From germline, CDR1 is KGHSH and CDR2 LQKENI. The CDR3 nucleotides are TGTGCCAGCTCACTCGACAGGGGAAACACAGATACGCAGTATTTT. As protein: CASSLDRGNTDTQYF. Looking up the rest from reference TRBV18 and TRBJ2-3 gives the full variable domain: NAGVMQNPRHLVRRRGQEARLRCSPMKGHSHVYWYRQLPEEGLKFMVYLQKENIIDESGMPKERFSAEFPKEGPSILRIQQVVRGDSAAYFCASSLDRGNTDTQYFGPGTRLTVL.

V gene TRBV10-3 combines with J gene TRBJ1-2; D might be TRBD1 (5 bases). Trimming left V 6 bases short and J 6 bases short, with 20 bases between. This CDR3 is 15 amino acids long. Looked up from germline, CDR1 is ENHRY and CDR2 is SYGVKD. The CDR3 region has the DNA TGTGCCATCAGCGGTTTGTGGCAGGGCGAAGATGGCTACACCTTC. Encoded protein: CAISGLWQGEDGYTF.